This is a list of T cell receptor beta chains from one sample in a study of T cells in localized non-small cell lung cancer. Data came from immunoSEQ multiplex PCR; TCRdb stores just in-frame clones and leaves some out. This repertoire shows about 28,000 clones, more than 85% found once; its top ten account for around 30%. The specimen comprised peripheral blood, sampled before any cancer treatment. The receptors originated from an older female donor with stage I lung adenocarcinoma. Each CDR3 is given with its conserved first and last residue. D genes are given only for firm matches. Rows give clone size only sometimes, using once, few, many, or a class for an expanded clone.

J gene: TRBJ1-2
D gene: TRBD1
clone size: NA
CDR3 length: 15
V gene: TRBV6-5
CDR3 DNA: TGTGCCAGCAGTTTCACCGGGACAGCGAACTATGGCTACACCTTC
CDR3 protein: CASSFTGTANYGYTF

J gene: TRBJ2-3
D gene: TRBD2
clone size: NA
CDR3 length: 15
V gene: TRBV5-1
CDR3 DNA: TGCGCCAGCAGCACTGTAGCGGGAGGGTCAGATACGCAGTATTTT
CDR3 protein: CASSTVAGGSDTQYF

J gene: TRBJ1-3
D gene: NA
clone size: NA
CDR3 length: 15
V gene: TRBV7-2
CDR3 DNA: TGTGCCAGCAGCCCCGGGAGGAGCTCTGGAAACACCATATATTTT
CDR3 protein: CASSPGRSSGNTIYF

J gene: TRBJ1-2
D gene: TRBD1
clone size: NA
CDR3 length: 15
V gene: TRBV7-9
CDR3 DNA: TGTGCCAGCAGCCCAGGACAGGGGTTGGGCTATGGCTACACCTTC
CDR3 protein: CASSPGQGLGYGYTF

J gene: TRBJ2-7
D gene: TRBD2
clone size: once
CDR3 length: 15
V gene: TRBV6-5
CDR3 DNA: TGTGCCAGCAGTCCCCGGCTAGCGGGAGGCTACGAGCAGTACTTC
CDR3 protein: CASSPRLAGGYEQYF

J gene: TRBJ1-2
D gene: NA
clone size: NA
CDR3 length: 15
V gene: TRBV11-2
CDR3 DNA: TGTGCCAGCAGCGCCGAGATGGGGGCTAACTATGGCTACACCTTC
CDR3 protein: CASSAEMGANYGYTF

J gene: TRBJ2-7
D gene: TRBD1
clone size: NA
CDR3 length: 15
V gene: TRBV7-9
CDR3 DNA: TGTGCCAGCAGCTTATATAGGACAGGGAACTACGAGCAGTACTTC
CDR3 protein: CASSLYRTGNYEQYF

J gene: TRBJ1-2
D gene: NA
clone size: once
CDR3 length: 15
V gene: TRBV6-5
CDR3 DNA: TGTGCCAGCAGTTACTCCCGGGACAACAACTATGGCTACACCTTC
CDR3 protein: CASSYSRDNNYGYTF

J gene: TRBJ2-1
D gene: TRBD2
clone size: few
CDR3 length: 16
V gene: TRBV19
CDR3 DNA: TGTGCCAGTAGTGGGAGGATAGCGGGCTCCTACAATGAGCAGTTCTTC
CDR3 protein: CASSGRIAGSYNEQFF

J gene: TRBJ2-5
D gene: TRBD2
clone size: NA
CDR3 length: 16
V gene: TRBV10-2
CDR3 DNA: TGCGCCAGCAGAACCGGGACTAGCAGCTTACAAGAGACCCAGTACTTC
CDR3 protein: CASRTGTSSLQETQYF

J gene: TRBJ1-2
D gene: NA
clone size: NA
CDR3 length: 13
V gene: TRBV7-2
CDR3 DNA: TGTGCCAGCAGCCCAGGACAGAACTATGGCTACACCTTC
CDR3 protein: CASSPGQNYGYTF

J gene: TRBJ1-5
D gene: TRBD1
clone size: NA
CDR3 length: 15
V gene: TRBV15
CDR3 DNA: TGTGCCACCAGCAGGGACAGGGGAAGCAATCAGCCCCAGCATTTT
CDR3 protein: CATSRDRGSNQPQHF

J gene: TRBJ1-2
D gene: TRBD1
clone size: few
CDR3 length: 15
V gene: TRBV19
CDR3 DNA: TGTGCCAGTAGTCCAACAGGGGGGAACTTTAATGGCTACACCTTC
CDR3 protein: CASSPTGGNFNGYTF

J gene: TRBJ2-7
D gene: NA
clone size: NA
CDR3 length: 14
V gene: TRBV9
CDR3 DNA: TGTGCCAGCAGCGTTACAGGGTTCTCCTACGAGCAGTACTTC
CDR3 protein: CASSVTGFSYEQYF

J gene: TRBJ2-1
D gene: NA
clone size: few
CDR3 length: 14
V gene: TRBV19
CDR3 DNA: TGTGCCAGTAGAGGAGGGCACGGGTACAATGAGCAGTTCTTC
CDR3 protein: CASRGGHGYNEQFF

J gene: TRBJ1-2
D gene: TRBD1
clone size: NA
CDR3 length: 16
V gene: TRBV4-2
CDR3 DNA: TGTGCCAGCAGCCAAGAAAGACTAGAGACAGGGACCGGCTACACCTTC
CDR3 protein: CASSQERLETGTGYTF

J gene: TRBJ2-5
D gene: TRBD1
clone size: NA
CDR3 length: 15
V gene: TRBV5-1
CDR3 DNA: TGCGCCAGCAGCCCGGGACAGGGAGGGTACGAGACCCAGTACTTC
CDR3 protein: CASSPGQGGYETQYF

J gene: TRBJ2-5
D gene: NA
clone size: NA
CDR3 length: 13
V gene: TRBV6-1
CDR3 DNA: TGTGCCAGCAGTGAATGGGGGCAAGAGACCCAGTACTTC
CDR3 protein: CASSEWGQETQYF

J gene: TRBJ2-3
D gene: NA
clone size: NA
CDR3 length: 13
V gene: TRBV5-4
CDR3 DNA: TGTGCCAGCAGCTTGGCTCCCTCCGATACGCAGTATTTT
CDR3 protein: CASSLAPSDTQYF

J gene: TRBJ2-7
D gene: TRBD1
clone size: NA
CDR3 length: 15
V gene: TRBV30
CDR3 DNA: TGTGCCTGGAGCTTACAGGGGCTGGGCTCCTACGAGCAGTACTTC
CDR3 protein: CAWSLQGLGSYEQYF

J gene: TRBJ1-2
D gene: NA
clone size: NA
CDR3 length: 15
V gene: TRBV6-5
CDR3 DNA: TGTGCCAGCAGTTACTCGAAATGGCTAAACTATGGCTACACCTTC
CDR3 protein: CASSYSKWLNYGYTF

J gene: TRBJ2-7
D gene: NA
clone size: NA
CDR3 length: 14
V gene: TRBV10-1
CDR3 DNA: TGCGCCAGCAGCGCCGGGACTTCCCCCAAGGAGCAGTACTTC
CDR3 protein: CASSAGTSPKEQYF

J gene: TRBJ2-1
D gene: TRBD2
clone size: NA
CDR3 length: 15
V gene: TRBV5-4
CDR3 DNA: TGTGCCAGCAGCGAGACTAGCGGGGCCTACAATGAGCAGTTCTTC
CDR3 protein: CASSETSGAYNEQFF

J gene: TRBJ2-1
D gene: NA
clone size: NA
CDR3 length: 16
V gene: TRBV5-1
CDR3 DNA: TGCGCCAGCAGCTTGGGACGGGAAAGCTCCTACAATGAGCAGTTCTTC
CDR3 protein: CASSLGRESSYNEQFF

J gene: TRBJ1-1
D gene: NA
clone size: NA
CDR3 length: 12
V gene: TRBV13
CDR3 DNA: TGTGCCAGCAGCGTCAGCAGGGCTGAAGCTTTCTTT
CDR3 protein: CASSVSRAEAFF

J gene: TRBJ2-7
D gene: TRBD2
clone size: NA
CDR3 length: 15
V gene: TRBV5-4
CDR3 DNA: TGTGCCAGCAGAGCCGGGACTAGCGGGATCTACGAGCAGTACTTC
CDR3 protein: CASRAGTSGIYEQYF

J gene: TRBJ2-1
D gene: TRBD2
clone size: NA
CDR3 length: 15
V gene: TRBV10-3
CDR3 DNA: TGTGCCATCAGTGAAGGACTAGCGGGAGGGAATGAGCAGTTCTTC
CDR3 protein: CAISEGLAGGNEQFF

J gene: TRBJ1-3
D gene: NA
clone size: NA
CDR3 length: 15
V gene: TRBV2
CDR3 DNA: TGTGCCAGCAGTGTGGGGATAAGCTCTGGAAACACCATATATTTT
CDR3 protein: CASSVGISSGNTIYF

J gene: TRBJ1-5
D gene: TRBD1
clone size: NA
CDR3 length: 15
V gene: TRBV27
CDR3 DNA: TGTGCCAGCAGGACCAATCAGGGGGCGGCTCAGCCCCAGCATTTT
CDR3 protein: CASRTNQGAAQPQHF

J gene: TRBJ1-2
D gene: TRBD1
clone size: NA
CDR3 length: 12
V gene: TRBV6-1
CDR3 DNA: TGTGCCAGCCGGGACAGGCCCTATGGCTACACCTTC
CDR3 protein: CASRDRPYGYTF

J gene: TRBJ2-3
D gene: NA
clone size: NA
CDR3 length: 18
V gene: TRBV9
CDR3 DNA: TGTGCCAGCAGCGTCTACGATGGGTTGGCGGGGACCCCAGATACGCAGTATTTT
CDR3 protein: CASSVYDGLAGTPDTQYF

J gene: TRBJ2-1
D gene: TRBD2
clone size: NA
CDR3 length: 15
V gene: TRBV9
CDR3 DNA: TGTGCCAGCAGCCCCAGCGGGGCCTCCTACAATGAGCAGTTCTTC
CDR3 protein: CASSPSGASYNEQFF

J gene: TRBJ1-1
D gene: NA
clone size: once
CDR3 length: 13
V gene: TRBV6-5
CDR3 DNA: TGTGCCAGCAGGGCGCAGACCTACACTGAAGCTTTCTTT
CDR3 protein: CASRAQTYTEAFF

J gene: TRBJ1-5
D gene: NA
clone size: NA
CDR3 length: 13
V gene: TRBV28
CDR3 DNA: TGTGCCATACGGGGCGGCAGCAATCAGCCCCAGCATTTT
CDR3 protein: CAIRGGSNQPQHF

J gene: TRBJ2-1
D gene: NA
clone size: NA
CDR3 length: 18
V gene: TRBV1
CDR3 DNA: TGCACCAGCAGCCTAGGAGTGGAGTCAGAGCGTTGGGACAATGAGCAGTTCTTC
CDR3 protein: CTSSLGVESERWDNEQFF

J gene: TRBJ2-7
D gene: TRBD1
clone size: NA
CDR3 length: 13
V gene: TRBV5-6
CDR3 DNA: TGTGCCAGCAGCGGGACAGGGGTCTACGAGCAGTACTTC
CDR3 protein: CASSGTGVYEQYF

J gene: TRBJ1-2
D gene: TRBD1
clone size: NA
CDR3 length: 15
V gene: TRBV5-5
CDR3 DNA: TGTGCCAGCAGCCCCCCGACAGGGCCTAACTATGGCTACACCTTC
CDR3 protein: CASSPPTGPNYGYTF

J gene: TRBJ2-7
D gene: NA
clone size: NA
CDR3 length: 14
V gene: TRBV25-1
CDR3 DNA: TGTGCCAGCAGTAGGGCAGGCATTAACGGGGAGCAGTACTTC
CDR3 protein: CASSRAGINGEQYF

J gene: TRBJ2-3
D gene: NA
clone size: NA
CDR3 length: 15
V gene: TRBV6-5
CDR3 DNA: TGTGCCAGCAGTTACCGGGACACCCTAAGGGATACGCAGTATTTT
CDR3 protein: CASSYRDTLRDTQYF

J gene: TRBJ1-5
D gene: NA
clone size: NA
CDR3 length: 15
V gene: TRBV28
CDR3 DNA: TGTGCCAGCAGTTTTCGGGGCGGCGGCAATCAGCCCCAGCATTTT
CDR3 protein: CASSFRGGGNQPQHF

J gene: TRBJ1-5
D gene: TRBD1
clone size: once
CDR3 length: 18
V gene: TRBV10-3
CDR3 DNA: TGTGCCATCAGTGAGTCCGGGACAGGGGAATTGGGCAATCAGCCCCAGCATTTT
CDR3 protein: CAISESGTGELGNQPQHF

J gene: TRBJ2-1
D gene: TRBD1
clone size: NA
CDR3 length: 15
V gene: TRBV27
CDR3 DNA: TGTGCCAGCAGTTTTTCGGGACAGGGACAAAATGAGCAGTTCTTC
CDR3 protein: CASSFSGQGQNEQFF

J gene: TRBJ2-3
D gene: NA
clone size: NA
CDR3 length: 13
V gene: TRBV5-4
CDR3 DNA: TGTGCCAGCAGCGACAAAGGCACAGATACGCAGTATTTT
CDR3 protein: CASSDKGTDTQYF

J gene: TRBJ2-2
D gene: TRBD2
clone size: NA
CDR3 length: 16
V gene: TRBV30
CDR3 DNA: TGTGCCTGGAGTGTACTGTTTAGCGGGGGAGCCGGGGAGCTGTTTTTT
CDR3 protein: CAWSVLFSGGAGELFF

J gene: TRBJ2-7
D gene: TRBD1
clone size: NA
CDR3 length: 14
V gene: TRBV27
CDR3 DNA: TGTGCCAGCAGTAGGACAGGCTGGGCCTACGAGCAGTACTTC
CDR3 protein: CASSRTGWAYEQYF

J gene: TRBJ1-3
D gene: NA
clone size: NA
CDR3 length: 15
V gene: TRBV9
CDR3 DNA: TGTGCCAGCAGCCCTGACCTGTTCCTGGGAAACACCATATATTTT
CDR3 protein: CASSPDLFLGNTIYF